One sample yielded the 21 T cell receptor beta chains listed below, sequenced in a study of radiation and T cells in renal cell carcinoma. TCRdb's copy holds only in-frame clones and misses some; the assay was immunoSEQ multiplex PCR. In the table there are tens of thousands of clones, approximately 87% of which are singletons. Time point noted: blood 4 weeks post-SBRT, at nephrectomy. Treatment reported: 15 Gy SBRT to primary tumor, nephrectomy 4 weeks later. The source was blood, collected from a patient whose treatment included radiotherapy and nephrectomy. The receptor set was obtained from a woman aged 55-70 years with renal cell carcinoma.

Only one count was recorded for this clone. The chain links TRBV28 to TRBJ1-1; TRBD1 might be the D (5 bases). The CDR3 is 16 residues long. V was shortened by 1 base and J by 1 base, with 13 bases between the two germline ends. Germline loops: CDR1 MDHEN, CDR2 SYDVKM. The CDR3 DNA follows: TGTGCCAGCAGTTTATTAGTTCAGGGACCGAACACTGAAGCTTTCTTT. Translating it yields CASSLLVQGPNTEAFF. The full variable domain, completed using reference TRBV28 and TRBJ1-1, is DVKVTQSSRYLVKRTGEKVFLECVQDMDHENMFWYRQDPGLGLRLIYFSYDVKMKEKGDIPEGYSVSREKKERFSLILESASTNQTSMYLCASSLLVQGPNTEAFFGQGTRLTVV.

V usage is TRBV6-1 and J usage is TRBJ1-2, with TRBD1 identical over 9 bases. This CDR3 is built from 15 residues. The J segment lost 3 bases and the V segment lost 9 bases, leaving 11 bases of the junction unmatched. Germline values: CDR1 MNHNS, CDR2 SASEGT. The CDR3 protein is CASMNPGTGYYGYTF. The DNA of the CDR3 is TGTGCCAGTATGAATCCCGGGACAGGGTACTATGGCTACACCTTC.

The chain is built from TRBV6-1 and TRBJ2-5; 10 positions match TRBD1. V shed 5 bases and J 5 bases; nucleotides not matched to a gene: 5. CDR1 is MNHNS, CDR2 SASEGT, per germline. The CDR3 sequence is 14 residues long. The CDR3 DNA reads TGTGCCAGCAGTTGGACAGGGGGAGGTGAGACCCAGTACTTC. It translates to CASSWTGGGETQYF.

The CDR3 is CASGLAGGPDTQYF. The CDR3 DNA sequence: TGCGCCAGTGGACTAGCGGGAGGGCCAGATACGCAGTATTTT. This chain links TRBV4-1 with TRBJ2-3; TRBD2 matches at 15 bases. Trimming cost V 9 bases and J 4 bases; bases outside gene matches: 2. The CDR3 runs 14 residues. Germline V gene data show CDR1 as MGHRA and CDR2 as YSYEKL.

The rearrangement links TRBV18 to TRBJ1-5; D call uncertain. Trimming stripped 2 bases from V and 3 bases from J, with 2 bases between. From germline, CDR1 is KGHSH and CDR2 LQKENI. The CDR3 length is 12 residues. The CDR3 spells CASSPDNQPQHF. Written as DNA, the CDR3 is TGTGCCAGCTCACCAGACAATCAGCCCCAGCATTTT.

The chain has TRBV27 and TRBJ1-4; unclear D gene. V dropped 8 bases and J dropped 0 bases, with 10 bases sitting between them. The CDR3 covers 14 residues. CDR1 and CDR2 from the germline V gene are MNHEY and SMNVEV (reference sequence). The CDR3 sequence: CASRPPTTNEKLFF. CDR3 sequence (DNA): TGTGCCAGCCGTCCCCCGACAACTAATGAAAAACTGTTTTTT.

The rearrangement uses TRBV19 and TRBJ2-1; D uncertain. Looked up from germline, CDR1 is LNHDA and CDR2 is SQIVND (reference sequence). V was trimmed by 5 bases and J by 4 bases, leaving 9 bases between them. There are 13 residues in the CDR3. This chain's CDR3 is CASSPSRYNEQFF. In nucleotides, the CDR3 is TGTGCCAGTAGTCCCAGCAGATACAATGAGCAGTTCTTC. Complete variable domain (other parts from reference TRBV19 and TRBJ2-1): DGGITQSPKYLFRKEGQNVTLSCEQNLNHDAMYWYRQDPGQGLRLIYYSQIVNDFQKGDIAEGYSVSREKKESFPLTVTSAQKNPTAFYLCASSPSRYNEQFFGPGTRLTVL.

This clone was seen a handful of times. The CDR3 DNA follows: TGCGCCAGCAGCAGGACAGGGACGGACCACACTGAAGCTTTCTTT. The encoded protein is CASSRTGTDHTEAFF. The chain couples TRBV10-1 to TRBJ1-1, with TRBD1 matching 8 bases. J lost 3 bases, V lost 6 bases, and 9 bases had no gene match. CDR3 length: 15 amino acids. The V gene's germline CDR1 is WNHNN and CDR2 SYGVQD (reference sequence).

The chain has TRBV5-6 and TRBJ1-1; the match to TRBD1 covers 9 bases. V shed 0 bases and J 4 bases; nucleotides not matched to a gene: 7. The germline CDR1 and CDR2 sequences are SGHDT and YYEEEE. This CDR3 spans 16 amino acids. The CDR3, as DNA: TGTGCCAGCAGCTTGGTAGGGACAGGGCGCGGCACTGAAGCTTTCTTT. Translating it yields CASSLVGTGRGTEAFF.

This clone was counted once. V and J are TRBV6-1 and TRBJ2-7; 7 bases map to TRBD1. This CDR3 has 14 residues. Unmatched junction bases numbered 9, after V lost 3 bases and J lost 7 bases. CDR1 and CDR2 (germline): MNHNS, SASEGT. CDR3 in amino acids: CASSEGQSFREQYF. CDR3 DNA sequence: TGTGCCAGCAGTGAGGGACAGTCGTTCCGAGAGCAGTACTTC.

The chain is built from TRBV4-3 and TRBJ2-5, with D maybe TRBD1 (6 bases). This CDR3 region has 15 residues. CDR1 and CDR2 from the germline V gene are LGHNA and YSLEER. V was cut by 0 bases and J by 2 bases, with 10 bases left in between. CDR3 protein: CASSQDHGQQETQYF. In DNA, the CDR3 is TGCGCCAGCAGCCAAGATCACGGACAGCAAGAGACCCAGTACTTC.

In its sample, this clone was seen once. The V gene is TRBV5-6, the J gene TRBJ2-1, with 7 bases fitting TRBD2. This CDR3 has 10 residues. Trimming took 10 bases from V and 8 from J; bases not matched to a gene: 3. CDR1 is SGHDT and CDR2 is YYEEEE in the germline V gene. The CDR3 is CAAGGYEQFF. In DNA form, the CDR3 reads TGTGCCGCCGGGGGGTATGAGCAGTTCTTC.

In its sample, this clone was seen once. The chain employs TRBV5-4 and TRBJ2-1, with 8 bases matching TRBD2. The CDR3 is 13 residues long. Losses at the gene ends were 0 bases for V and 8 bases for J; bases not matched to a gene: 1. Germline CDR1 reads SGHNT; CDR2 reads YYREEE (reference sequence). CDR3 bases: TGTGCCAGCAGCTTGGAAGCGGGGGATGAGCAGTTCTTC. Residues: CASSLEAGDEQFF.

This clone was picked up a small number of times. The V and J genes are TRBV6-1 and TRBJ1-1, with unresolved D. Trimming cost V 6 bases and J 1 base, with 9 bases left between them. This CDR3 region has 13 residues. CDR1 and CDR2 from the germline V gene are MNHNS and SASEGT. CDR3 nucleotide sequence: TGTGCCAGCAGACTCCACAGGAACACTGAAGCTTTCTTT. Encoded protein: CASRLHRNTEAFF.

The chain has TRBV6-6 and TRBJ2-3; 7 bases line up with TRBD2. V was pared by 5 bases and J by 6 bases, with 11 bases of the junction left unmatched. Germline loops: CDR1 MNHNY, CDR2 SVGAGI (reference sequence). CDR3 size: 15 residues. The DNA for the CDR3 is TGTGCCAGCAGTAGGGCGGCTAGCGGTCTGGATACGCAGTATTTT. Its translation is CASSRAASGLDTQYF.

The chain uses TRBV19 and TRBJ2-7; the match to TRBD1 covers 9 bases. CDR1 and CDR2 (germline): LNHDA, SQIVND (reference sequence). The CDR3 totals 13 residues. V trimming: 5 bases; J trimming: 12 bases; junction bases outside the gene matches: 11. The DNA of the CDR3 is TGTGCCAGTAGTCCGACAGGGGGTGCCCTTGTGTACTTC. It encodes CASSPTGGALVYF.

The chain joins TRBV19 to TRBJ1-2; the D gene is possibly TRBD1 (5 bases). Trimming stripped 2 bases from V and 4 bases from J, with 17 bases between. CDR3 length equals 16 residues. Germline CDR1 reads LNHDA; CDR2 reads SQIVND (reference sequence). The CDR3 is CASSIISGGRSYGYTF. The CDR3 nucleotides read TGTGCCAGTAGTATAATTTCGGGGGGTAGGAGCTATGGCTACACCTTC.

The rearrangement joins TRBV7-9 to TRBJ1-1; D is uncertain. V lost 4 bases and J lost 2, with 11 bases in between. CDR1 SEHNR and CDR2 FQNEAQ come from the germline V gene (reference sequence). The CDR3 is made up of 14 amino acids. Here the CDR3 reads CASSSHKANTEAFF. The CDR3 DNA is TGTGCCAGCAGCTCACACAAAGCAAACACTGAAGCTTTCTTT.

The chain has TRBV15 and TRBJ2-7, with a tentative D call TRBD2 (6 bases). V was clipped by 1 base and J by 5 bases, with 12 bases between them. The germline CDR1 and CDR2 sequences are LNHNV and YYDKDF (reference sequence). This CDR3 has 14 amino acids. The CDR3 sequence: CATSRGGTGDEQYF. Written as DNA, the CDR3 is TGTGCCACCAGCAGAGGGGGGACGGGGGACGAGCAGTACTTC.

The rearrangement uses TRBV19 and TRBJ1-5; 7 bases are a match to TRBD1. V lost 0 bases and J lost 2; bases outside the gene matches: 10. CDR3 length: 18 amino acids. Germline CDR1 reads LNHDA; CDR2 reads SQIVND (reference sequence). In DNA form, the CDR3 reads TGTGCCAGTAGTATAGATCTAGGAGGGGGCGGGGGCAATCAGCCCCAGCATTTT. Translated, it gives CASSIDLGGGGGNQPQHF.

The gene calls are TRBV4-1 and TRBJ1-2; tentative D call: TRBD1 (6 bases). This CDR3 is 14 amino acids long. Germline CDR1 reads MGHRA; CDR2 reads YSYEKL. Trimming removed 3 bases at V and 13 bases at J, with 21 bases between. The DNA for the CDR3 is TGCGCCAGCAGCCATTCAGGGGATGAGCTCTCCTCCACCTTC. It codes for CASSHSGDELSSTF.